The clone carrying this TCR beta chain was recorded a few times. This CDR3 is built from 14 residues. The trim removed 3 bases at V and 6 bases at J, leaving 6 bases unmatched. Per germline, CDR1 KGHSH and CDR2 LQKENI. The sample belongs to a study of T-cell reconstitution after alpha-beta-depleted transplantation in children. Researchers prepared the TCRbeta library using unique molecular identifiers, the study reports. One entry per CDR3 protein, called by TCRdb with MiXCR from the PCR reads. This table holds more than 250,000 distinct CDR3 sequences, 9.5% to 10% found once. This TCR was sampled from a human donor who donated a stem cell graft to a child with SCID. This rearrangement joins TRBV18 to TRBJ1-2; TRBD1 matches at 8 bases. This specimen consisted of PBMCs from the stem cell graft donor, obtained from the stem cell graft. The chain's CDR3 is CASSPYQGAHGYTF. Here the CDR3 DNA reads TGTGCCAGCTCACCCTACCAGGGGGCCCATGGCTACACCTTC.